This entry lists 20 T cell receptor beta chains sequenced from one sample in a study of control samples from healthy donors and cancer patients. Clones were read by immunoSEQ multiplex PCR, and TCRdb kept only the in-frame ones, dropping some. The data contain some 130,000 clones, about 95% of them singletons. Sequenced sample: blood. The receptors here all came from a man aged 25-40 years in good health.

This rearrangement joins TRBV6-4 to TRBJ1-1, with D tentatively TRBD1 (6 bases). CDR1 is MRHNA, CDR2 SNTAGT, per germline. The CDR3 runs to 17 residues. V was pared by 6 bases and J by 6 bases, with 26 bases between. The CDR3 DNA sequence: TGTGCCAGCAGGACCCCCCGAAGGGGGGGGTTCGGAGCTGAAGCTTTCTTT. This translates into CASRTPRRGGFGAEAFF.

This chain uses TRBV6-4 with TRBJ2-1; 11 nucleotides match TRBD2. The CDR3 covers 18 residues. In germline, CDR1 is MRHNA, CDR2 SNTAGT. With V trimmed by 5 bases and J by 6 bases, 15 bases remained unmatched. CDR3 loop: CASSPEALLAGALNEQFF. The CDR3 bases are TGTGCCAGCAGTCCAGAGGCCCTACTAGCGGGGGCCCTCAATGAGCAGTTCTTC.

The chain combines TRBV30 with TRBJ1-3, with 9 bases aligning to TRBD1. This CDR3 contains 15 residues. V was clipped by 2 bases and J by 4 bases; unmatched bases: 6. The germline gives CDR1 GTSNPN, CDR2 SVGIG (reference sequence). The CDR3 is CAWSSYRGLGNTIYF. The CDR3 coding sequence is TGTGCCTGGAGTTCTTACAGGGGGCTCGGAAACACCATATATTTT.

This chain links TRBV19 with TRBJ1-2, with TRBD1 as a possible D gene (6 bases). V dropped 8 bases and J dropped 4 bases, with 23 bases sitting between them. CDR3 length: 16 residues. Germline V gene lookup returns CDR1 LNHDA and CDR2 SQIVND (reference sequence). In nucleotides, the CDR3 is TGTGCCAGTCGCCCGGGTGGGACAAAGGCTTTCTATGGCTACACCTTC. As protein: CASRPGGTKAFYGYTF.

The gene calls are TRBV6-2 or TRBV6-3 and TRBJ2-1, with unresolved D. Trimming pared 3 bases from V and 4 bases from J, leaving 16 bases between. Germline loops: CDR1 MNHEY, CDR2 SVGEGT. This CDR3 is 16 amino acids long. This CDR3 is CASSYKEFFDYNEQFF. CDR3 nucleotides: TGTGCCAGCAGTTATAAAGAGTTTTTTGATTACAATGAGCAGTTCTTC.

This chain joins TRBV7-2 and TRBJ2-2; D is perhaps TRBD1 (6 bases). Per the germline V gene, CDR1 is SGHTA and CDR2 is FQGNSA. CDR3 length: 16 residues. The V and J ends lost 2 bases and 5 bases respectively, with 15 bases between them. The CDR3 protein is CASSLRGGIPTGELFF. CDR3 coding DNA: TGTGCCAGCAGCTTAAGAGGGGGAATCCCAACCGGGGAGCTGTTTTTT.

V usage is TRBV7-9 and J usage is TRBJ1-6; 11 bases align to TRBD1. CDR1 is SEHNR and CDR2 is FQNEAQ in the germline V gene (reference sequence). The ends lost 3 bases at V and 0 bases at J; junction bases unmatched: 7. The CDR3 sequence is 19 residues long. The CDR3 DNA reads TGTGCCAGCAGCTTGGACTTTGGGACAGGGGGCTCCTATAATTCACCCCTCCACTTT. It encodes CASSLDFGTGGSYNSPLHF.

The CDR3 DNA sequence: TGCGCCAGCAGCCCCGGAGTCAGTCCTAACTATGGCTACACCTTC. It codes for CASSPGVSPNYGYTF. This chain uses TRBV5-1 with TRBJ1-2; D is ambiguous. Germline V gene data show CDR1 as SGHRS and CDR2 as YFSETQ. The CDR3 spans 15 residues. V was trimmed by 4 bases and J by 0 bases, leaving 13 bases between them.

V is TRBV19 and J is TRBJ1-5; D call uncertain. CDR3 length: 14 amino acids. CDR1 is LNHDA, CDR2 SQIVND, per germline (reference sequence). Trimming removed 5 bases at V and 2 bases at J, with 10 bases between. CDR3 bases: TGTGCCAGTAGTGTAACGAACGGCAATCAGCCCCAGCATTTT. It yields the protein CASSVTNGNQPQHF.

The chain joins TRBV27 to TRBJ1-5; possible D gene TRBD1, 5 bases. Trimming pared 5 bases from V and 0 bases from J, leaving 11 bases between. The CDR3 runs to 15 residues. From germline, CDR1 is MNHEY and CDR2 SMNVEV (reference sequence). This CDR3 is CASSRQQYSNQPQHF. DNA of the CDR3: TGTGCCAGCAGTCGACAGCAGTATAGCAATCAGCCCCAGCATTTT.

This sequence joins TRBV5-4 and TRBJ2-7; 7 nucleotides line up with TRBD1. The germline V gene has CDR1 SGHNT and CDR2 YYREEE (reference sequence). The CDR3 runs 15 residues. Trimming removed 0 bases from V and 2 bases from J; junction bases left unmatched: 5. As DNA, the CDR3 is TGTGCCAGCAGCTTGGGACAGGGTCGGGCCTACGAGCAGTACTTC. Protein product: CASSLGQGRAYEQYF.

This chain connects TRBV12-3 or TRBV12-4 to TRBJ1-2; D is unresolved. This CDR3 comprises 13 residues. Between the trimmed V and J ends, which lost 0 bases and 6 bases, there was a span of 8 bases. CDR3 region: CASSLASGNGYTF. CDR3 DNA sequence: TGTGCCAGCAGTTTAGCGTCGGGCAATGGCTACACCTTC.

For the CDR3, the DNA is TGTGCCAGCAGCCCTGGTTCCCTGGCGAACACTGAAGCTTTCTTT. It encodes CASSPGSLANTEAFF. The V gene is TRBV3-1 (or the pseudogene TRBV3-2), the J gene TRBJ1-1; D not resolved. V lost 4 bases and J 1 base, leaving 13 bases between the germline ends. CDR3 length: 15 amino acids. Germline V CDR1 and CDR2: LGHDT, YNNKEL (reference sequence).

The rearrangement uses TRBV9 and TRBJ2-6; maybe TRBD2 (5 bases). Trimming took off 6 bases at V and 4 bases at J, with 8 bases between the two ends. The CDR3 runs 13 residues. CDR1 is SGDLS and CDR2 is YYNGEE in the germline V gene. The CDR3 loop reads CASTGLGANVLTF. The CDR3 nucleotides are TGTGCCAGCACGGGATTAGGGGCCAACGTCCTGACTTTC.

V usage is TRBV7-6 and J usage is TRBJ1-6, with D uncertain. Deletions cut 1 base from V and 7 bases from J, with 20 bases between. This CDR3 contains 18 residues. Looked up from germline, CDR1 is SGHVS and CDR2 is FNYEAQ. As DNA, the CDR3 is TGTGCCAGCAGCTTAGAAGGGATGAAGGGTATTTACAATTCACCCCTCCACTTT. Encoded protein: CASSLEGMKGIYNSPLHF. Combining the CDR3 with reference TRBV7-6 and TRBJ1-6 gives the whole variable domain GAGVSQSPRYKVTKRGQDVALRCDPISGHVSLYWYRQALGQGPEFLTYFNYEAQQDKSGLPNDRFSAERPEGSISTLTIQRTEQRDSAMYRCASSLEGMKGIYNSPLHFGNGTRLTVT.

J is TRBJ1-5 and V is TRBV27; 9 bases agree with TRBD1. CDR3 length equals 14 residues. The germline gives CDR1 MNHEY, CDR2 SMNVEV (reference sequence). The V gene end was trimmed by 8 bases and the J gene end by 4 bases; junction bases not matched to a gene: 6. The CDR3 protein is CASGTQGANQPQHF. CDR3 bases: TGTGCCAGCGGAACACAGGGGGCTAATCAGCCCCAGCATTTT.

The chain uses TRBV4-2 and TRBJ2-1; no definite D call. V was pared by 0 bases and J by 10 bases, with 7 bases between. CDR3 length: 12 amino acids. Germline V gene data show CDR1 as LGHNA and CDR2 as YNFKEQ. CDR3 sequence: CASSQDGFEQFF. CDR3 nucleotides: TGTGCCAGCAGCCAAGATGGGTTCGAGCAGTTCTTC.

V usage is TRBV5-4 and J usage is TRBJ1-1; D call uncertain. Trimming removed 4 bases at V and 6 bases at J, with 16 bases between. CDR1 SGHNT and CDR2 YYREEE come from the germline V gene (reference sequence). The CDR3 is 14 residues long. The DNA of the CDR3 is TGTGCCAGCAGCCTCGCTAGGAGGGAGGCTGAAGCTTTCTTT. Translation: CASSLARREAEAFF.

V gene TRBV27 combines with J gene TRBJ2-1, with TRBD2 as a possible D gene (5 bases). V lost 0 bases to trimming and J lost 9 bases, with 9 bases between them. This CDR3 region has 13 residues. Germline values: CDR1 MNHEY, CDR2 SMNVEV (reference sequence). The CDR3 loop reads CASSLSSTSEQFF. The CDR3 DNA sequence: TGTGCCAGCAGTTTATCGTCCACTAGTGAGCAGTTCTTC.

In this sample, this clone turned up once. CDR3 in amino acids: CASSELKASSYF. In nucleotides, the CDR3 is TGTGCCAGCAGTGAGCTCAAGGCGTCCTCGTACTTC. The gene calls are TRBV2 and TRBJ2-5, with D unresolved. There are 12 residues in the CDR3. Germline CDR1 is SNHLY and CDR2 is FYNNEI. Trimming stripped 3 bases from V and 13 bases from J, with 15 bases between.